The table lists the clone carrying this T cell receptor (beta chain) with a few counts. Germline V gene sequence: CDR1 SQVTM, CDR2 ANQGSEA. This CDR3 comprises 13 residues. The V gene lost 5 bases and the J gene lost 11 bases, with 19 bases spanning the gap. From the RT-PCR reads, TCRdb called clonotypes with MiXCR, one entry per CDR3 protein. The table has just under 550,000 distinct CDR3 sequences, roughly 25% seen once; the top ten hold around 2.8%. This sample is part of a study of response to subunit inactivated influenza vaccine. A further study also used this sample, focusing on T cells expressing NK-cell markers. This second study notes: In generating TCR beta cDNA, 5'RACE template switching with UMIs was used. Obtained from sorted CD3+CD56+NKG2C+, CD3+CD56+NKG2C- and CD3+CD56-NKG2C+ T cells were the TCR beta repertoires.

The V and J genes are TRBV29-1 and TRBJ1-5; the D gene is possibly TRBD1 (5 bases). The TCR sequence derives from a man aged 50 to 60 who received an inactivated influenza vaccine. The sample in question was CD4+ T cells sorted from PBMCs, obtained about 11 days after vaccination. The CDR3 reads CSVSLNTGGTQHF. Here the CDR3 DNA reads TGCAGCGTTTCCCTGAATACTGGGGGAACCCAGCATTTT.